This T cell receptor beta chain was sequenced during a study of cytomegalovirus exposure and HLA in healthy donors (dated by TCRdb to 2015 to 2018). At the level of the whole study: According to an earlier analysis of 550 to 700 of the donors, roughly 180 million T cells yielded roughly 110 million unique TCR beta sequences and 276 Gb of sequence data. Rather than using new phenotypic data, the later analysis identified candidate immune exposures from TCR beta sequences and from how often those sequences occurred across donors. The study used immunosequencing to profile the T cell repertoires of 600 to 850 subjects and linked those repertoires to cytomegalovirus serostatus. HLA typing included class I and class II loci at four-digit resolution. Across about 380 genotyped donors of the cohort, an average of approximately 240,000 unique TCR beta nucleotide sequences per donor were sequenced, and approximately 17% of those sequences were non-productive. A few DR-DQ haplotypes were treated as single units for association and clustering because of strong linkage in the cohort. All discovery cohort repertoires had been generated on a single sequencing platform. The study aimed to test whether signatures of past pathogen exposure could be identified by cataloging public T cell receptors. An earlier analysis of fewer than 750 of the donors used high-throughput TCR beta sequencing to judge whether each TCR beta V gene segment behaved as functional or pseudogenic. A later genetic analysis used genome-wide SNP genotypes for about three fifths of the 666 donors, treating that subset as a discovery cohort. To predict cytomegalovirus infection status, the study brought together high-throughput TCR immunosequencing, statistical association of individual TCRs with disease status, and machine learning. The number of typed donors differed by locus: about 620-640 for A, B, C, DRB1 and DQB1; 500 to 550 for DQA1; around 610 for DPA1; and around 490 for DPB1. To study patterns of TCR occurrence, a later analysis re-analyzed previously published TCR beta repertoires from around 660 donors and added high-resolution HLA genotyping. In addition to the first cohort of approximately 670 subjects, a separate validation cohort of over 90 different subjects was used. Of the roughly 400 genotyped donors, about 84% fell in the genetic ancestry cluster associated with self-reported Caucasian donors. Donor age, sex, ethnicity and CMV serostatus were compiled together with the repertoire data. Approximately 300 gigabases of sequencing data and around 88 million unique TCR sequences made up an early release that covered several hundred HLA-typed donors. What the authors observed across the whole study: A further reported finding was that TCR beta sequences accurately predicted the HLA-A and HLA-B alleles for most subjects in the first cohort. Cytomegalovirus status was reported to be diagnosed by the classifier with high specificity and sensitivity in both the original and validation cohorts. An association between a missense DCLRE1C variant and V-gene and J-gene trimming of TCR beta chains was found in a later genetic analysis and replicated in an independent cohort. Approximately 16 rarely observed V segments, including chromosome 9 orphons, were excluded from the earlier analysis of several hundred of the donors because counts were too low. Linkage disequilibrium might explain the correlated functional status among segregating V segments, but an unknown experimental factor could not be ruled out. A later analysis found that HLA-associated TCR beta chains were more clonally expanded and had lower generation probabilities than equally common non-associated chains. Because some donors lacked HLA typing at each locus, the association tests relied only on the typed subset. In a later analysis, 16,951 TCR beta sequences were associated with specific HLA alleles at a false discovery rate of 0.05. CMV serostatus was the only immune exposure information available for the cohort. The authors suggested that the approach could potentially be extended to other disease states and immunological phenotypes. A few of the identified cytomegalovirus-associated TCR beta chains were confirmed in vitro to be specific for cytomegalovirus antigens. A total of 164 TCR beta chains were listed by the study as associated with cytomegalovirus. In this cohort, only TCR beta chains were sequenced, and detectable features were limited by the absence of alpha or paired-chain data. The presence/absence analyses assumed that sequencing depth was roughly uniform across donors, and that assumption may not be true. According to a later analysis, TCR association rates differed among HLA loci, with DRB1 alleles showing the most associated TCRs and HLA-C alleles showing the fewest. A later analysis reported that several top co-occurrence clusters appeared linked to parvovirus B19, influenza, CMV and Epstein-Barr virus. Across donors, most TCR sequences were observed very rarely, whereas some public TCRs were present in many individuals. According to a later analysis, most CMV-associated TCR beta chains appeared to be HLA-restricted, and the HLA associations seemed to be driven largely by CMV exposure. Broadly in line with IMGT annotations, most TCR beta V segments showed up in productive rearrangements about 87% or about 30% of the time in an earlier analysis of around 550 of the donors. When HLA alleles, especially DR and DQ, strongly co-occurred, TCR associations were difficult to assign to individual alleles. A group of highly shared sequence variants was considered likely to be a technical artifact of the sequencing pipeline. According to a later genetic analysis, donors in an Asian-associated ancestry cluster had fewer N-insertions in productive TCRs than the approximately 670-donor mean.

As for this clone: No antigen is known for it. Base qualities are not recorded, but no much larger clone differs from it by a single base.

In total, approximately 610 healthy bone marrow donors made up the cohort. All cohort members were sampled while nominally healthy, although unrecorded immune exposures were likely present. The donor tested CMV seropositive and was one of the 289 seropositive cohort members. A peripheral blood sample was provided by each donor, and peripheral blood mononuclear cells were used for TCR beta sequencing. Genomic DNA was extracted from the blood cell samples with the Qiagen DNeasy Blood Extraction Kit. The library was generated by the immunoSEQ multiplex PCR assay. For the multiplex PCR, a mixture combining 60 forward primers for TCR Vbeta segments and 13 reverse primers for TCR Jbeta segments was used. The CDR3 region of rearranged TCR beta genes was amplified from genomic DNA by a multiplex PCR assay. On the Illumina HiSeq System, the amplified TCR beta libraries were sequenced as 87-base-pair reads. On the study's bioinformatics: In a later analysis, roughly 80 million unique TCR beta chains were counted across the 500 to 850 repertoires, and approximately 11 million of these chains were shared by at least two donors. Raw reads were error-corrected and collapsed into unique sequences by a nearest-neighbor algorithm in which closely related sequences were merged to remove PCR and sequencing errors. CDR3 sequences were aligned to IMGT reference sequences to assign V, D and J gene segments. Each retained sequence needed at least a six-nucleotide match to both a V gene segment and a J gene segment. Rearrangements were called productive when the CDR3 lacked stop codons and stayed in frame with V and J; all others were non-productive. CDR3 was defined according to IMGT convention as the region running from the second conserved V-encoded cysteine to the conserved J-encoded phenylalanine. In an earlier analysis of roughly 580 of the donors, sequences lacking an unambiguous match to a single V gene segment were excluded. In an earlier analysis of approximately 590 of the donors, a V segment was called functional when productive rearrangements were above 56.7%, and segregating when the standard deviation between donors exceeded 5%. To diagnose cytomegalovirus status from the catalog of TCR beta chain sequences, a statistical classification framework was built. A later analysis assigned V and J genes by comparing TCR nucleotide sequences with IMGT/GENE-DB human TR gene sequences. Using the TCRdist pipeline, a later analysis assigned CDR3 sequences along with most-parsimonious VDJ recombination scenarios. In a later analysis, every TCR beta chain was defined by the combination of its CDR3 amino acid sequence and its V-gene family, and reads without a unique V-gene family were dropped. A later analysis removed roughly 590 highly shared, low-generation-probability nucleotide sequences to deal with suspected cross-contamination and a sequencing artifact. In a later analysis, a clonal expansion index was calculated for each public chain from normalized within-repertoire ranks of inferred template counts. In a later analysis, generation probabilities were computed with a VDJ recombination model fitted to out-of-frame rearrangements, and the resulting probabilities were checked against IGoR. A later analysis scored TCR-TCR, TCR-HLA and TCR-CMV co-occurrence with hypergeometric tests, applying a repertoire-size bias correction to TCR pairs. In a later analysis, false discovery rates were estimated by permuting HLA or CMV assignments 20 times. In a later analysis, co-occurring TCRs were grouped with DBSCAN, and TCRdist sequence similarity was added when clustering was performed within HLA-allele-positive subsets. For co-occurrence clustering, repertoires with fewer than 30,000 or more than 120,000 public chains were excluded, along with roughly 5 repertoires with anomalous nucleotide sharing. TCRdb retrieved this table from immuneACCESS and kept in-frame rearrangements only. Not all clones are present; in checked studies, unresolved V genes account for under half, and no reason is known for the remainder. From that table come the V and J calls and clone size; the DNA was used to work out D and trimming. Counted in this sample were approximately 150,000 clones; roughly 82% of them appeared once. About 3.4% of the sample comes from the top ten.

Sequencing used PBMCs. The sequence was collected from a man aged 18 to 35 in good health and CMV-seropositive.

The nucleotides read TGTGCCAGCAGCTTACTAGCGGGAGGGCCGGTAGAGACCCAGTACTTC. Its protein product is CASSLLAGGPVETQYF. The receptor chain draws on TRBV7-9 and TRBJ2-5, with 12 middle bases fitting TRBD2. Including cysteine and phenylalanine, the CDR3 has 16 amino acids. Of the read, only the CDR3 DNA is kept; its 48 bases are in frame from base 1. CDR1 SEHNR and CDR2 FQNEAQ were looked up in the germline V gene (reference sequence). Ends trimmed: V by 2 bases, J by 4 bases; bases unmatched to a gene: 5.